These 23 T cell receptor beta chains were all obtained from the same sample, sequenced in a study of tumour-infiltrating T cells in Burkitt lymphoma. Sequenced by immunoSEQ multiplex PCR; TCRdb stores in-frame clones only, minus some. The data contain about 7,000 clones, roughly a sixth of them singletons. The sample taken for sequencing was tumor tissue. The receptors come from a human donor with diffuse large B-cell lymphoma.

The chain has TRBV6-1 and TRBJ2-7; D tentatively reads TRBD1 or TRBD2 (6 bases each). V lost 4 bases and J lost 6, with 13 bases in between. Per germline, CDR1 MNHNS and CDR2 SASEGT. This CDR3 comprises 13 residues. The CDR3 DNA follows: TGTGCCAGCAGTGTGGGGGGACACTTCGAGCAGTACTTC. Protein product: CASSVGGHFEQYF.

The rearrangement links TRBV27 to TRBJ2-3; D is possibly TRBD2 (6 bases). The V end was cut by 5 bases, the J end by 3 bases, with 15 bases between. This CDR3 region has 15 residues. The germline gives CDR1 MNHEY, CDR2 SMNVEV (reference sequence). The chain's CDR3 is CASSIFSGVTDTQYF. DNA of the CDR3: TGTGCCAGCAGTATTTTTAGCGGAGTTACAGATACGCAGTATTTT.

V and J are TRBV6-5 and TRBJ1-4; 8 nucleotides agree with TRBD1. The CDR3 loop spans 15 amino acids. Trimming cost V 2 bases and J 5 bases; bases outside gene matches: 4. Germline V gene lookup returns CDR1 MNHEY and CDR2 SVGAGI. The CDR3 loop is CASSYGTGGNEKLFF. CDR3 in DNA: TGTGCCAGCAGTTACGGGACAGGAGGAAATGAAAAACTGTTTTTT.

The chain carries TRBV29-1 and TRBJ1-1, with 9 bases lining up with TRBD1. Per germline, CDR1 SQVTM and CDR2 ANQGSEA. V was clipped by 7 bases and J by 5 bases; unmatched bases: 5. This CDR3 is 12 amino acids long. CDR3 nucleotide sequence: TGCAGCGCTGGGACAGGGAGTACTGAAGCTTTCTTT. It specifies CSAGTGSTEAFF. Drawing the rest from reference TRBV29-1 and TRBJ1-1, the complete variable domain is SAVISQKPSRDICQRGTSLTIQCQVDSQVTMMFWYRQQPGQSLTLIATANQGSEATYESGFVIDKFPISRPNLTFSTLTVSNMSPEDSSIYLCSAGTGSTEAFFGQGTRLTVV.

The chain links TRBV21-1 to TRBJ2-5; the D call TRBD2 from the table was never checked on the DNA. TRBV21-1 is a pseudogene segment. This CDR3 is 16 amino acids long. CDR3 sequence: CASSIGLAGVPETQYF. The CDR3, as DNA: TGTGCCAGCAGCATAGGCCTAGCGGGAGTCCCAGAGACCCAGTACTTC.

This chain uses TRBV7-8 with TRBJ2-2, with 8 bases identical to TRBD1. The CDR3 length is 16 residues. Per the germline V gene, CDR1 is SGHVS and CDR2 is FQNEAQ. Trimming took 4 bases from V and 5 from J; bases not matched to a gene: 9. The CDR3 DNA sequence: TGTGCCAGCAGCTCCCTAAGAGGACAGGGAACCGGGGAGCTGTTTTTT. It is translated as CASSSLRGQGTGELFF.

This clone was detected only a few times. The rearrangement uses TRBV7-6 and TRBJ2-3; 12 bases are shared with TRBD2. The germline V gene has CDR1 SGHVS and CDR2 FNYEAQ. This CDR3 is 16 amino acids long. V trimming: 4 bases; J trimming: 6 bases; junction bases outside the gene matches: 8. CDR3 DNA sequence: TGTGCCAGCAGCTCAACTAGCGGGAGGCCCCCGGATACGCAGTATTTT. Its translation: CASSSTSGRPPDTQYF.

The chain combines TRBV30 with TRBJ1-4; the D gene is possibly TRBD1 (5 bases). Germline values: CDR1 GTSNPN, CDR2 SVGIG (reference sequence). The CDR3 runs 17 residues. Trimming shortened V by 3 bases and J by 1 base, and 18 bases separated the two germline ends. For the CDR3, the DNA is TGTGCCTGGAGAGCCGGGACTTTGTCCGTAACTAATGAAAAACTGTTTTTT. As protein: CAWRAGTLSVTNEKLFF.

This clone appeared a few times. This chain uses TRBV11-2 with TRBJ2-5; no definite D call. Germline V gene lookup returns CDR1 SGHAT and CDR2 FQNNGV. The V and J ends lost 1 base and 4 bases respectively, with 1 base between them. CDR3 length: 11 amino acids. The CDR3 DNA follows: TGTGCCAGCAGCTTAGGAGAGACCCAGTACTTC. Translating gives CASSLGETQYF.

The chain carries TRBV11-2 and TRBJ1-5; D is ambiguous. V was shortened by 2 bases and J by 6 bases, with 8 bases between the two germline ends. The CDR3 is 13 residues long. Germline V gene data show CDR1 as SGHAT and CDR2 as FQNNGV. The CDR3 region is CASSLNARQPQHF. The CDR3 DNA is TGTGCCAGCAGCTTAAATGCGCGTCAGCCCCAGCATTTT.

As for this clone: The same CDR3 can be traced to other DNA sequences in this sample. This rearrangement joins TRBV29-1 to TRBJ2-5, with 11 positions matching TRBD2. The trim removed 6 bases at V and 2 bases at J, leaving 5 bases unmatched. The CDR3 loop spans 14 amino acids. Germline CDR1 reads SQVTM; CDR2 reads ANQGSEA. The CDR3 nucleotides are TGCAGCGTATATAGCGGGAGGGGTCAAGAGACCCAGTACTTC. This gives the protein CSVYSGRGQETQYF.

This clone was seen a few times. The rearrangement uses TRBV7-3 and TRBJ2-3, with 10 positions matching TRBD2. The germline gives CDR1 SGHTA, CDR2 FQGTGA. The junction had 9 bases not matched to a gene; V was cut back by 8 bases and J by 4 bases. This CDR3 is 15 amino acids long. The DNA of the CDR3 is TGTGCCAGCTCGAGGGCTAGCGGGGGATCAGATACGCAGTATTTT. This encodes CASSRASGGSDTQYF.

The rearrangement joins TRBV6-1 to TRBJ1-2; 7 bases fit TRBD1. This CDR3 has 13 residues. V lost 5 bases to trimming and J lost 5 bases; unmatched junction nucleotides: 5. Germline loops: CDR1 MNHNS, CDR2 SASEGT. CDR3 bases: TGTGCCAGCAGTCTTACAGGGGAGTATGGCTACACCTTC. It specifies CASSLTGEYGYTF.

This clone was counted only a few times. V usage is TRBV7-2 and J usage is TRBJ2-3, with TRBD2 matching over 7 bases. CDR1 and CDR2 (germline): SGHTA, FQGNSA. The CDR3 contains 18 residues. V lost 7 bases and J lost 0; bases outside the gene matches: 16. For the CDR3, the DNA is TGTGCCAGCAAGCCTTACGCGGGAGCGCCTTCTAGCACAGATACGCAGTATTTT. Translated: CASKPYAGAPSSTDTQYF.

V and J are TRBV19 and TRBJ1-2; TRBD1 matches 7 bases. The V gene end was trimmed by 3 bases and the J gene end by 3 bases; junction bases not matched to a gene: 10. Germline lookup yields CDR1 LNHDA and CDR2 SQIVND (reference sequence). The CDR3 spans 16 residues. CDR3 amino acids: CASSIPMGQKYYGYTF. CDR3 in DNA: TGTGCCAGTAGTATCCCAATGGGACAGAAGTACTATGGCTACACCTTC.

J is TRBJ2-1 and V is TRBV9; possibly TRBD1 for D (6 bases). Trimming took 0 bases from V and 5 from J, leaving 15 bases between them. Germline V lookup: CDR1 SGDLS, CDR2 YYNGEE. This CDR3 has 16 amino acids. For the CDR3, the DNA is TGTGCCAGCAGCGTAGGGGGGCAGTCTTACCACAATGAGCAGTTCTTC. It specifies CASSVGGQSYHNEQFF.

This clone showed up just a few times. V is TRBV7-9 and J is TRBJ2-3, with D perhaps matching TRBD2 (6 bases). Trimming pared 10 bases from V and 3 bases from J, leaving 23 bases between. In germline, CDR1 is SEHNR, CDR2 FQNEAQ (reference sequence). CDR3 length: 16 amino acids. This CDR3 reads CATGRVEGPGTDTQYF. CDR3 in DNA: TGTGCCACGGGGCGGGTGGAGGGCCCCGGGACAGATACGCAGTATTTT.

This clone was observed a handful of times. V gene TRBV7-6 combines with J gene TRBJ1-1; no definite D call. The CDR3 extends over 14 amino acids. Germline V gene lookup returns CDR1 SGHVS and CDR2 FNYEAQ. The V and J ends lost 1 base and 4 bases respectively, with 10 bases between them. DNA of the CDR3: TGTGCCAGCAGCTTAGAAGGGATTGGCACTGAAGCTTTCTTT. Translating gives CASSLEGIGTEAFF. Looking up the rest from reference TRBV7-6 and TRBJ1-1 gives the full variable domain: GAGVSQSPRYKVTKRGQDVALRCDPISGHVSLYWYRQALGQGPEFLTYFNYEAQQDKSGLPNDRFSAERPEGSISTLTIQRTEQRDSAMYRCASSLEGIGTEAFFGQGTRLTVV.

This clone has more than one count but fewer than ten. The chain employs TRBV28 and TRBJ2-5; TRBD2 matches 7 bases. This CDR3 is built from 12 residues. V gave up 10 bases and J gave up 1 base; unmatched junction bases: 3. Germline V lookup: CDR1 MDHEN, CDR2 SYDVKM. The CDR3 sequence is CATGRIQETQYF. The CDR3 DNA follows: TGTGCCACCGGGAGGATCCAAGAGACCCAGTACTTC. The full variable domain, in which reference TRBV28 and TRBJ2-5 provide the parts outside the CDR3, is DVKVTQSSRYLVKRTGEKVFLECVQDMDHENMFWYRQDPGLGLRLIYFSYDVKMKEKGDIPEGYSVSREKKERFSLILESASTNQTSMYLCATGRIQETQYFGPGTRLLVL.

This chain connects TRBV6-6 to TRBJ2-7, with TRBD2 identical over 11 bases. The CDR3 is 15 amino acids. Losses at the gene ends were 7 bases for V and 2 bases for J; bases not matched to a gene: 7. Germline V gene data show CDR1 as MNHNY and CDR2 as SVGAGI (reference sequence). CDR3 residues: CASINPTSGTYEQYF. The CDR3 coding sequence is TGTGCCAGCATCAACCCGACTAGCGGGACCTACGAGCAGTACTTC.

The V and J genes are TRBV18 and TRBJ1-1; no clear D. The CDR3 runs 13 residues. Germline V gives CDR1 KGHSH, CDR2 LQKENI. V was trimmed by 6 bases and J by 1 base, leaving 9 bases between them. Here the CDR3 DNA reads TGTGCCAGCTCGCTTCTCGAGAACACTGAAGCTTTCTTT. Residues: CASSLLENTEAFF.

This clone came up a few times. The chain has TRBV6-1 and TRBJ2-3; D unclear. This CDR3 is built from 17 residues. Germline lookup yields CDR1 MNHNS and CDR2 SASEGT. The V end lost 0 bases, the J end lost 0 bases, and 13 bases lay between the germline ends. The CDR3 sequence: CASSEALQFISTDTQYF. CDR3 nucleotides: TGTGCCAGCAGTGAAGCGCTTCAGTTCATCAGCACAGATACGCAGTATTTT.

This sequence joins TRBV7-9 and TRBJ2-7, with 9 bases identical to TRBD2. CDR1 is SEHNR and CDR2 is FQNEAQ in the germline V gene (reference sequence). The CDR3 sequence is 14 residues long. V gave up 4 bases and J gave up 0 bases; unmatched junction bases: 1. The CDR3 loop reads CASSSSGNSYEQYF. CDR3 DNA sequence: TGTGCCAGCAGCTCTAGCGGGAACTCCTACGAGCAGTACTTC.